The 26 T cell receptor beta chains given below trace back to one sample, sequenced in a study of blood T cell repertoires in COVID-19. The assay was immunoSEQ multiplex PCR, and TCRdb's table has in-frame clones only and misses some. The repertoire holds about 200,000 clones, with 80% to 90% as singletons. Sequenced: PBMCs or T cells enriched from blood (not recorded which). These receptors came from a woman in her 40s with acute COVID-19.

This chain uses TRBV7-3 with TRBJ1-5; 7 nucleotides line up with TRBD1. The CDR3 is made up of 18 amino acids. Germline V lookup: CDR1 SGHTA, CDR2 FQGTGA. The ends lost 7 bases at V and 3 bases at J; junction bases unmatched: 18. CDR3 nucleotide sequence: TGTGCCAGCACAGGCGCGCTTCCTCGGGACAGTATCAATCAGCCCCAGCATTTT. Translated: CASTGALPRDSINQPQHF.

This clone was recorded once. The chain carries TRBV11-2 and TRBJ2-1; 9 bases line up with TRBD2. The CDR3 sequence is 16 residues long. V dropped 4 bases and J dropped 2; count of bases not matched to a gene: 6. The V gene's germline CDR1 is SGHAT and CDR2 FQNNGV. CDR3 coding DNA: TGTGCCAGCAGCTCCAGTAGCGGGAGAGCCTACAATGAGCAGTTCTTC. It codes for CASSSSSGRAYNEQFF.

J is TRBJ1-3 and V is TRBV9; no reliable D call. The CDR3 loop spans 17 amino acids. V lost 0 bases and J lost 0, with 13 bases in between. Germline V gene sequence: CDR1 SGDLS, CDR2 YYNGEE. The chain's CDR3 is CASSVGIAGSSGNTIYF. CDR3 nucleotides: TGTGCCAGCAGCGTAGGGATAGCGGGCTCCTCTGGAAACACCATATATTTT.

The chain uses TRBV27 and TRBJ1-1, with D maybe TRBD1 (5 bases). The CDR3 totals 12 residues. V lost 5 bases to trimming and J lost 1 base, with 5 bases between them. Germline V gene sequence: CDR1 MNHEY, CDR2 SMNVEV (reference sequence). Here the CDR3 DNA reads TGTGCCAGCAGTACAGGGAACACTGAAGCTTTCTTT. It translates to CASSTGNTEAFF.

The V gene is TRBV28, the J gene TRBJ2-2; 11 bases agree with TRBD2. This CDR3 comprises 15 residues. With 4 bases clipped from V and 7 bases from J, the junction kept 5 bases outside the gene matches. The germline CDR1 and CDR2 sequences are MDHEN and SYDVKM. The CDR3 loop reads CASSSGTSGYGELFF. DNA of the CDR3: TGTGCCAGCAGTTCCGGGACTAGCGGATACGGGGAGCTGTTTTTT.

The table lists this clone with a count of one. The chain joins TRBV15 to TRBJ2-5, with D possibly matching TRBD2 (5 bases). The V gene lost 5 bases and the J gene lost 5 bases, with 18 bases spanning the gap. The V gene's germline CDR1 is LNHNV and CDR2 YYDKDF (reference sequence). The CDR3 consists of 15 residues. DNA for the CDR3: TGTGCCACCAGCTCCTTGGACTTCCCCCGCGAGACCCAGTACTTC. As protein: CATSSLDFPRETQYF. The complete variable domain, with remaining parts taken from reference TRBV15 and TRBJ2-5, reads DAMVIQNPRYQVTQFGKPVTLSCSQTLNHNVMYWYQQKSSQAPKLLFHYYDKDFNNEADTPDNFQSRRPNTSFCFLDIRSPGLGDTAMYLCATSSLDFPRETQYFGPGTRLLVL.

This sequence joins TRBV3-1 (or the pseudogene TRBV3-2) and TRBJ2-1; 8 nucleotides match TRBD2. The germline gives CDR1 LGHDT, CDR2 YNNKEL (reference sequence). The CDR3 length is 18 residues. Trimming removed 4 bases from V and 4 bases from J; junction bases left unmatched: 15. CDR3 nucleotides: TGTGCCAGCAGCCCCGGGAATAGCGGGACAAAGAATTACAATGAGCAGTTCTTC. Its protein product is CASSPGNSGTKNYNEQFF.

This rearrangement joins TRBV20-1 to TRBJ2-3; the D gene is possibly TRBD2 (7 bases). The CDR3 covers 16 residues. CDR1 is DFQATT, CDR2 SNEGSKA, per germline (reference sequence). V was trimmed by 3 bases and J by 2 bases, leaving 18 bases between them. CDR3 DNA: TGCAGTGCTAGTATCGGCGGGGGCGGAGACACAGATACGCAGTATTTT. Its translation is CSASIGGGGDTDTQYF.

The chain couples TRBV10-1 to TRBJ2-7, with a weak D call TRBD2 (6 bases). Germline-derived CDR1 and CDR2 are WNHNN and SYGVQD (reference sequence). V lost 2 bases and J 0 bases, leaving 8 bases between the germline ends. There are 14 residues in the CDR3. CDR3 region: CASSEDGSSYEQYF. In nucleotides, the CDR3 is TGCGCCAGCAGTGAGGACGGGAGCTCCTACGAGCAGTACTTC.

This clone appeared once. The chain has TRBV2 and TRBJ2-5, with TRBD2 identical over 14 bases. Germline V gives CDR1 SNHLY, CDR2 FYNNEI. V trimming: 4 bases; J trimming: 5 bases; junction bases outside the gene matches: 15. The CDR3 length is 19 residues. CDR3 protein: CASSGGLAGEILVGETQYF. CDR3 coding DNA: TGTGCCAGCAGTGGGGGACTAGCGGGAGAAATTCTGGTTGGGGAGACCCAGTACTTC.

The chain links TRBV29-1 to TRBJ2-7; TRBD1 aligns across 7 bases. The CDR3 covers 16 residues. Per germline, CDR1 SQVTM and CDR2 ANQGSEA. J was trimmed by 1 base and V by 1 base; bases with no gene match: 10. CDR3 loop: CSVEAHTGVYSYEQYF. The CDR3 DNA is TGCAGCGTTGAAGCTCACACAGGGGTTTATTCCTACGAGCAGTACTTC.

The V gene is TRBV14, the J gene TRBJ1-6, with 10 bases lining up with TRBD1. CDR1 is SGHDN and CDR2 is FVKESK in the germline V gene. With 1 base clipped from V and 12 bases from J, the junction kept 6 bases outside the gene matches. The CDR3 covers 15 residues. CDR3 nucleotides: TGTGCCAGCAGCCAAGCCGGGACAGGGGTTTTACCCCTCCACTTT. Its protein product is CASSQAGTGVLPLHF.

The rearrangement links TRBV5-1 to TRBJ2-7, with 8 bases fitting TRBD1. Germline-derived CDR1 and CDR2 are SGHRS and YFSETQ. The CDR3 is 15 amino acids. The V and J ends lost 3 bases and 4 bases, in that order; junction bases with no gene match: 9. This CDR3 reads CASSSARTGLYEQYF. The CDR3 DNA is TGCGCCAGCAGCTCGGCACGGACAGGGTTATACGAGCAGTACTTC.

V gene TRBV7-5 combines with J gene TRBJ2-4; the DNA was not compared with TRBD2, the D call given in the table. TRBV7-5 is described as a pseudogene. The CDR3 spans 13 residues. CDR3 coding DNA: TGTGTCAGAAGCTTAGTCGACTCCGACATTCAGTACTTC. Translating gives CVRSLVDSDIQYF.

The chain uses TRBV6-1 and TRBJ2-7, with D perhaps TRBD1 (6 bases). The CDR3 is made up of 12 amino acids. CDR1 and CDR2 from the germline V gene are MNHNS and SASEGT. With 3 bases removed from V and 6 bases from J, the gap between germline ends came to 9 bases. This chain's CDR3 is CASSEQTGEQYF. CDR3 coding DNA: TGTGCCAGCAGTGAGCAGACAGGCGAGCAGTACTTC.

V and J are TRBV28 and TRBJ2-3; 7 positions agree with TRBD2. Germline V CDR1 and CDR2: MDHEN, SYDVKM. The CDR3 totals 14 residues. V dropped 5 bases and J dropped 5; count of bases not matched to a gene: 7. CDR3 region: CASSKAGFGDTQYF. The CDR3 bases are TGTGCCAGCAGTAAAGCGGGATTCGGAGATACGCAGTATTTT.

This clone was seen a few times. The J gene is TRBJ2-1, the V gene TRBV5-1, with 7 bases matching TRBD1. This CDR3 is 12 amino acids long. Germline lookup yields CDR1 SGHRS and CDR2 YFSETQ. V lost 4 bases to trimming and J lost 7 bases; unmatched junction nucleotides: 2. The CDR3 is CASSRQGNEQFF. CDR3 DNA: TGCGCCAGCAGCCGACAGGGAAATGAGCAGTTCTTC.

This clone has just a few counts. The rearrangement joins TRBV28 to TRBJ1-4; no firm D call. The CDR3 runs to 15 residues. Germline assignment: CDR1 MDHEN and CDR2 SYDVKM. V was cut by 6 bases and J by 5 bases, with 16 bases left in between. CDR3 residues: CASRSRDLQNEKLFF. The CDR3 region has the DNA TGTGCCAGCAGATCACGAGACTTACAAAATGAAAAACTGTTTTTT.

The rearrangement uses TRBV27 and TRBJ1-6; perhaps TRBD1 as D (5 bases). V lost 6 bases to trimming and J lost 0 bases, with 15 bases between them. CDR3 length equals 17 residues. Germline-derived CDR1 and CDR2 are MNHEY and SMNVEV (reference sequence). The CDR3 DNA follows: TGTGCCAGCAGGGACATTAGCTTTAGCTCCTATAATTCACCCCTCCACTTT. It codes for CASRDISFSSYNSPLHF.

V is TRBV19 and J is TRBJ2-7; 9 positions agree with TRBD1. CDR3 size: 13 residues. The ends lost 9 bases at V and 2 bases at J; junction bases unmatched: 5. Germline loops: CDR1 LNHDA, CDR2 SQIVND (reference sequence). The CDR3, as DNA: TGTGCCAGCCGGGACAGGGTTACCTACGAGCAGTACTTC. Its translation: CASRDRVTYEQYF.

CDR3 nucleotide sequence: TGCGCCAGCAGCCGGGACACAGGCTTCTCTGGGGCCAACGTCCTGACTTTC. Its protein is CASSRDTGFSGANVLTF. The chain employs TRBV5-1 and TRBJ2-6; D is possibly TRBD1 (6 bases). Trimming removed 4 bases at V and 0 bases at J, with 14 bases between. The germline V gene encodes CDR1 SGHRS and CDR2 YFSETQ. The CDR3 has 17 amino acids. The full variable domain, rest sourced from reference TRBV5-1 and TRBJ2-6, is KAGVTQTPRYLIKTRGQQVTLSCSPISGHRSVSWYQQTPGQGLQFLFEYFSETQRNKGNFPGRFSGRQFSNSRSEMNVSTLELGDSALYLCASSRDTGFSGANVLTFGAGSRLTVL.

V is TRBV5-1 and J is TRBJ2-3; TRBD2 might be the D (6 bases). From germline, CDR1 is SGHRS and CDR2 YFSETQ. The CDR3 totals 16 residues. Trimming removed 0 bases at V and 1 base at J, with 12 bases between. CDR3 in DNA: TGCGCCAGCAGCTTGGGGGGGAGGCTCGGCACAGATACGCAGTATTTT. As protein: CASSLGGRLGTDTQYF.

The V gene is TRBV3-1 (or the pseudogene TRBV3-2), the J gene TRBJ2-1; D gene uncertain. CDR1 and CDR2 (germline): LGHDT, YNNKEL (reference sequence). Trimming pared 0 bases from V and 0 bases from J, leaving 15 bases between. This CDR3 is built from 18 residues. This chain's CDR3 is CASSQEPAASSSYNEQFF. The CDR3 nucleotides are TGTGCCAGCAGCCAAGAGCCTGCAGCATCTAGCTCCTACAATGAGCAGTTCTTC.

The rearrangement links TRBV3-1 (or the pseudogene TRBV3-2) to TRBJ2-1; D is unresolved. This CDR3 contains 14 residues. The germline V gene encodes CDR1 LGHDT and CDR2 YNNKEL (reference sequence). V gave up 0 bases and J gave up 3 bases, with 6 bases separating them. The CDR3 region is CASSQDTDYNEQFF. The CDR3 DNA is TGTGCCAGCAGCCAAGATACTGACTACAATGAGCAGTTCTTC.

This chain joins TRBV19 and TRBJ2-7; possible D gene TRBD2, 6 bases. The CDR3 is made up of 15 amino acids. V lost 3 bases and J 4 bases, leaving 16 bases between the germline ends. Germline assignment: CDR1 LNHDA and CDR2 SQIVND (reference sequence). The CDR3: CASSMSGGIRYEQYF. The CDR3 DNA is TGTGCCAGTAGTATGTCCGGGGGAATAAGGTACGAGCAGTACTTC.

The chain links TRBV2 to TRBJ1-5; D ambiguous. CDR1 is SNHLY, CDR2 FYNNEI, per germline. Trimming cost V 0 bases and J 7 bases, with 10 bases left between them. CDR3 size: 14 residues. The CDR3 reads CASSEARESQPQHF. The CDR3, as DNA: TGTGCCAGCAGTGAAGCCCGGGAAAGCCAGCCCCAGCATTTT.